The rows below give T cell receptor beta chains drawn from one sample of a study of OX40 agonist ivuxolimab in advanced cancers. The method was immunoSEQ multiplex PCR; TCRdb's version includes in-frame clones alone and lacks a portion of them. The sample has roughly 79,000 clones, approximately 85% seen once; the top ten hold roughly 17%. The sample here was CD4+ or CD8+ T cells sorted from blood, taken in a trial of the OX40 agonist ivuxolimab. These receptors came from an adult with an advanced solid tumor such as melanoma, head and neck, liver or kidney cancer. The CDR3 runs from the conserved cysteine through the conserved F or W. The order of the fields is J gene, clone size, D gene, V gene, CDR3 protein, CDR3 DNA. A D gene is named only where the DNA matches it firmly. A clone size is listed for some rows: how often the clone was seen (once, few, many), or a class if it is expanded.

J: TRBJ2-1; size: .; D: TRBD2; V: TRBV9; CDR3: CASSPLAGGPRDEQFF; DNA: TGTGCCAGCAGCCCTCTAGCGGGAGGGCCTAGGGATGAGCAGTTCTTC
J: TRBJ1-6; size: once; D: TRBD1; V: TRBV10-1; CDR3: CASITDRDNSPLHF; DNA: TGCGCCAGCATTACAGACAGGGATAATTCACCCCTCCACTTT
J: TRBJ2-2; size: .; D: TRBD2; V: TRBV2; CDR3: CASSAGGRARGTGELFF; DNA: TGTGCCAGCAGTGCGGGCGGGAGGGCCAGGGGCACCGGGGAGCTGTTTTTT
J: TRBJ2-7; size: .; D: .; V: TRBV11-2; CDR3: CASSRGAGYEQYF; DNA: TGTGCCAGCAGCCGAGGGGCCGGATACGAGCAGTACTTC
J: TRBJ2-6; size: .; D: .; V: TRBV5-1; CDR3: CASSLSTGANVLTF; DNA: TGCGCCAGCAGCTTGTCTACTGGGGCCAACGTCCTGACTTTC
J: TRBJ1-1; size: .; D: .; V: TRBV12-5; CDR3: CASSTDYTEAFF; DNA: TGTGCTAGCTCGACAGATTACACTGAAGCTTTCTTT
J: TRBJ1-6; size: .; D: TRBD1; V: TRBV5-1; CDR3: CASSPMGGQGARNSPLHF; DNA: TGCGCCAGCAGCCCTATGGGGGGACAGGGGGCACGTAATTCACCCCTCCACTTT
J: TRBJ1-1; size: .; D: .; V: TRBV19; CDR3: CASSTAPDKNTEAFF; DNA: TGTGCCAGTAGTACCGCCCCGGACAAGAACACTGAAGCTTTCTTT
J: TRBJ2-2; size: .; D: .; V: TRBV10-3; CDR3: CAIEGDGTGELFF; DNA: TGTGCCATCGAGGGAGATGGGACCGGGGAGCTGTTTTTT
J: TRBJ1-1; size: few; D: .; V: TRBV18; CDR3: CASSPLQENTEAFF; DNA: TGTGCCAGCTCGCCACTCCAGGAGAACACTGAAGCTTTCTTT
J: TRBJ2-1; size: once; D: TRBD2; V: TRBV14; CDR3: CASSQRTSGPEQFF; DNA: TGTGCCAGCAGCCAACGGACTAGCGGGCCAGAGCAGTTCTTC
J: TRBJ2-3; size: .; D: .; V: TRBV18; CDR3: CASSPILTAPSTDTQYF; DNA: TGTGCCAGCTCACCAATTTTAACGGCCCCTAGCACAGATACGCAGTATTTT
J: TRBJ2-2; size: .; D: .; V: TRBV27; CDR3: CASSFSGASWAGELFF; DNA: TGTGCCAGCAGTTTTTCGGGGGCGAGTTGGGCCGGGGAGCTGTTTTTT
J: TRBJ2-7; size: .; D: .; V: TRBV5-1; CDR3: CASSLPSYEQYF; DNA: TGCGCCAGCAGCTTGCCCAGCTACGAGCAGTACTTC
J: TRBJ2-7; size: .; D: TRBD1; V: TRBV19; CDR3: CASSTAGTGVFEQYF; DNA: TGTGCCAGTAGTACAGCCGGGACAGGGGTATTCGAGCAGTACTTC
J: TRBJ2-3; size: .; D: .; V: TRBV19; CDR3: CASSTGAGFPTQYF; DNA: TGTGCCAGTAGTACCGGAGCGGGTTTCCCTACGCAGTATTTT
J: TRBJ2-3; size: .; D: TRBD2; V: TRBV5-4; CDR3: CASSWTSGPGATQYF; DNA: TGTGCCAGCAGCTGGACTAGCGGACCCGGGGCTACGCAGTATTTT
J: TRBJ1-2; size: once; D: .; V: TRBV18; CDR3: CASSPATNYGYTF; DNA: TGTGCCAGCTCACCGGCCACAAACTATGGCTACACCTTC
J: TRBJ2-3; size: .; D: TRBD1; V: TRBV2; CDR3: CASSTGQGAGDTQYF; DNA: TGTGCCAGCAGCACGGGACAGGGGGCTGGCGATACGCAGTATTTT
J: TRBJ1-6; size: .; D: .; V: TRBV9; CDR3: CASSANSLRGNNSPLHF; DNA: TGTGCCAGCAGCGCCAACTCCCTAAGAGGAAATAATTCACCCCTCCACTTT
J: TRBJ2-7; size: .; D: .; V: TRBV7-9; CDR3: CASSLGSGLASEQYF; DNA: TGTGCCAGCAGCTTAGGATCGGGGTTAGCAAGCGAGCAGTACTTC
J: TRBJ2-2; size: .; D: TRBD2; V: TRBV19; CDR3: CASSTSGLKGELFF; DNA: TGTGCCAGTAGTACTAGCGGGTTGAAGGGGGAGCTGTTTTTT
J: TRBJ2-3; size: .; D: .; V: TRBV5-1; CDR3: CASSFGGRGDTQYF; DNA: TGCGCCAGCAGCTTCGGGGGAAGGGGAGATACGCAGTATTTT
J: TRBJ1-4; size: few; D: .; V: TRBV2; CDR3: CASRAGVSNEKLFF; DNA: TGTGCCAGCAGAGCGGGAGTAAGTAATGAAAAACTGTTTTTT